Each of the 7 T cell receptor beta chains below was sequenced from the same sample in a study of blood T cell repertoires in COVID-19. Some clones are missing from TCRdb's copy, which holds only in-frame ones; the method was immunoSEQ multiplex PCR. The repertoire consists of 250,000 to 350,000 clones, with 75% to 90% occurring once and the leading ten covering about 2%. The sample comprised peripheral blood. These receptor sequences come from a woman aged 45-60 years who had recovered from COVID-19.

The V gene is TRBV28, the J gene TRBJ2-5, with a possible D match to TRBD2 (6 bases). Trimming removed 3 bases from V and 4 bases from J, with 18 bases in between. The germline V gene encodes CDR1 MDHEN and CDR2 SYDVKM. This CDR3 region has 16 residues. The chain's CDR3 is CASSFTSGGPIETQYF. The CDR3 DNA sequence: TGTGCCAGCAGTTTTACATCAGGAGGGCCAATAGAGACCCAGTACTTC. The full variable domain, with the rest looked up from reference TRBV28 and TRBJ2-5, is DVKVTQSSRYLVKRTGEKVFLECVQDMDHENMFWYRQDPGLGLRLIYFSYDVKMKEKGDIPEGYSVSREKKERFSLILESASTNQTSMYLCASSFTSGGPIETQYFGPGTRLLVL.

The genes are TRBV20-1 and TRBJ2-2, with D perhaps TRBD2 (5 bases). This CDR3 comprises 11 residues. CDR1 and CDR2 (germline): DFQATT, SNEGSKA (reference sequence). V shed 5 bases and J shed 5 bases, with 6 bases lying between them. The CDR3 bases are TGCAGTGCTTCGGGGACCGGGGAGCTGTTTTTT. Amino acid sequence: CSASGTGELFF.

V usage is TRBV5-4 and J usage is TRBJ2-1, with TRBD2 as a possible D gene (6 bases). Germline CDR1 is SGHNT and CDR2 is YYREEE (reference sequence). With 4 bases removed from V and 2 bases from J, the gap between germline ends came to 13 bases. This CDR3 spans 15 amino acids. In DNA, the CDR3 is TGTGCCAGCAGCCCGGTGTGGGGGGCCTACAATGAGCAGTTCTTC. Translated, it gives CASSPVWGAYNEQFF.

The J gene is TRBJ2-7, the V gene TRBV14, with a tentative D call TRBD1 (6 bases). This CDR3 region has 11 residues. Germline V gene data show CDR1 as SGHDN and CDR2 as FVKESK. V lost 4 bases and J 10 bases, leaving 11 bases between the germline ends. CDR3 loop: CASSLGTLQYF. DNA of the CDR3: TGTGCCAGCAGCCTGGGGACACTCCAGTACTTC.

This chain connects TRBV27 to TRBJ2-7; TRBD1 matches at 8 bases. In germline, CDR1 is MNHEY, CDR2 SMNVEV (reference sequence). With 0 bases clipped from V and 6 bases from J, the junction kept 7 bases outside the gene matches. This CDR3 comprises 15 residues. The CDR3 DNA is TGTGCCAGCAGTTTATCCGGGACAGGCTTCTCCGAGCAGTACTTC. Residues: CASSLSGTGFSEQYF.

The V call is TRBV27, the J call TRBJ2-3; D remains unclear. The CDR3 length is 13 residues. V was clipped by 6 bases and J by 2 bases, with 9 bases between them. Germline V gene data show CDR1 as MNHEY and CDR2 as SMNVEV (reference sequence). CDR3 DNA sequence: TGTGCCAGCAGGGTAACAGCCACAGATACGCAGTATTTT. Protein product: CASRVTATDTQYF.

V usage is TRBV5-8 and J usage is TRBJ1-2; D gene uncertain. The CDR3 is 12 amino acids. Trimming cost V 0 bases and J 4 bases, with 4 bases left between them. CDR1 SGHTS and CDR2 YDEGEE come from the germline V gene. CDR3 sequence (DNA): TGTGCCAGCAGCTTGGATATCTATGGCTACACCTTC. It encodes CASSLDIYGYTF. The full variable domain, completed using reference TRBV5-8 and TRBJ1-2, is EAGVTQSPTHLIKTRGQQATLRCSPISGHTSVYWYQQALGLGLQFLLWYDEGEERNRGNFPPRFSGRQFPNYSSELNVNALELEDSALYLCASSLDIYGYTFGSGTRLTVV.